The entry that follows covers one T cell receptor (beta chain) sequence. In TCRdb, the 5' RACE reads were re-called with MiXCR into one record per CDR3 protein. This sample has more than 300,000 distinct CDR3 sequences, with roughly 4.3% found just once. Germline values: CDR1 SSHAT, CDR2 FNYEAQ (reference sequence). Trimming removed 10 bases at V and 0 bases at J, with 13 bases between. This CDR3 contains 13 residues. These data originate in a study of T cells after yellow fever vaccination. This chain connects TRBV7-7 to TRBJ2-7, with D unclear. Sequencing was performed on PBMCs, taken 15 days after the yellow fever booster vaccination. The clonotype originates from a man between 18 and 35 years old who received the YFV17D yellow fever vaccine. CDR3 nucleotide sequence: TGTGCCACCGCAAAGGGAAGCTCCTACGAGCAGTACTTC. Its protein product is CATAKGSSYEQYF.